This T cell receptor beta chain was recorded in a study of blood T cell repertoires in COVID-19 (dated by TCRdb to 2019 to 2021). Describing the broader study: The collaborator samples originated in the United States, Italy and Spain and spanned the acute and convalescent phases of COVID-19. The material from the prospective study consisted of cDNA or gDNA derived from T cells, B-cell-depleted T cells, or PBMCs. Subjects who had been exposed to COVID-19, were actively infected with it, or had recovered from it provided the deeply sampled blood TCRbeta repertoires that made up the dataset. The repertoires were made available in a free public database intended to serve as a resource for research on the immune response to SARS-CoV-2. Samples were obtained from the ongoing ImmuneRACE study (first 160 participants) and from some 1,200 subjects provided by 6 global collaborators. Nearly every sample came with metadata listing a de-identified subject ID, COVID-19 status, age in years and sex. Where available, HLA class I and class II types were obtained from metadata supplied by the sample provider rather than from assay-based typing.

TCRbeta CDR3 regions were amplified from genomic DNA using the immunoSEQ Assay, a bias-controlled multiplex PCR. The authors processed their data as follows. Nucleated cell counts per sample were estimated from amplification of reference gene primers within the assay. Sequence reads were collapsed and filtered to measure the absolute abundance of every unique TCRbeta CDR3 rearrangement. For each sample, productive Simpson clonality was calculated by taking the square root of Simpson's diversity index across productive rearrangements. TCRdb mirrors the immuneACCESS table, restricted to in-frame sequences. Some clones are absent from its copies; in checked studies, under half trace to an unresolved V gene, and the reason for the others is unknown. V and J calls and clone size come straight from that table; D and trimming were deduced from the DNA. The sample contains approximately 250,000 clones, 83% of them found a single time. 5.5% of the sample is taken by the ten largest.

Each collaborating institution followed its own protocols to collect whole blood in K2EDTA tubes. For TCRbeta analysis, collaborators shipped samples as frozen whole blood, isolated PBMCs, or DNA extracted from either of those sample types. On the study overall, not on this receptor specifically: The quantity of clinical and demographic metadata differed by source and by participant and was supplied without curation.

About this clone itself: No cognate antigen has been identified for it. There are no base qualities to consult, and no much larger clone falls within one base.

The germline V gene provides CDR1 SGDLS and CDR2 YYNGEE. Trimming takes 3 bases from V and 3 bases from J, and the germline ends sit 11 bases apart. The CDR3 holds 14 amino acids from the cysteine to the phenylalanine. Kept here is only the CDR3 DNA, which spans 42 bases and is read in frame from base 1. The receptor's source is a human donor in a cohort sampled during active COVID-19. Here the chain combines TRBV9 and TRBJ2-3; TRBD1 is perhaps the D gene, given 6 matching bases. The specimen sequenced was peripheral blood. The DNA sequence reads TGTGCCAGCAGCGCCGACAGGATGACAGATACGCAGTATTTT. The resulting protein is CASSADRMTDTQYF.